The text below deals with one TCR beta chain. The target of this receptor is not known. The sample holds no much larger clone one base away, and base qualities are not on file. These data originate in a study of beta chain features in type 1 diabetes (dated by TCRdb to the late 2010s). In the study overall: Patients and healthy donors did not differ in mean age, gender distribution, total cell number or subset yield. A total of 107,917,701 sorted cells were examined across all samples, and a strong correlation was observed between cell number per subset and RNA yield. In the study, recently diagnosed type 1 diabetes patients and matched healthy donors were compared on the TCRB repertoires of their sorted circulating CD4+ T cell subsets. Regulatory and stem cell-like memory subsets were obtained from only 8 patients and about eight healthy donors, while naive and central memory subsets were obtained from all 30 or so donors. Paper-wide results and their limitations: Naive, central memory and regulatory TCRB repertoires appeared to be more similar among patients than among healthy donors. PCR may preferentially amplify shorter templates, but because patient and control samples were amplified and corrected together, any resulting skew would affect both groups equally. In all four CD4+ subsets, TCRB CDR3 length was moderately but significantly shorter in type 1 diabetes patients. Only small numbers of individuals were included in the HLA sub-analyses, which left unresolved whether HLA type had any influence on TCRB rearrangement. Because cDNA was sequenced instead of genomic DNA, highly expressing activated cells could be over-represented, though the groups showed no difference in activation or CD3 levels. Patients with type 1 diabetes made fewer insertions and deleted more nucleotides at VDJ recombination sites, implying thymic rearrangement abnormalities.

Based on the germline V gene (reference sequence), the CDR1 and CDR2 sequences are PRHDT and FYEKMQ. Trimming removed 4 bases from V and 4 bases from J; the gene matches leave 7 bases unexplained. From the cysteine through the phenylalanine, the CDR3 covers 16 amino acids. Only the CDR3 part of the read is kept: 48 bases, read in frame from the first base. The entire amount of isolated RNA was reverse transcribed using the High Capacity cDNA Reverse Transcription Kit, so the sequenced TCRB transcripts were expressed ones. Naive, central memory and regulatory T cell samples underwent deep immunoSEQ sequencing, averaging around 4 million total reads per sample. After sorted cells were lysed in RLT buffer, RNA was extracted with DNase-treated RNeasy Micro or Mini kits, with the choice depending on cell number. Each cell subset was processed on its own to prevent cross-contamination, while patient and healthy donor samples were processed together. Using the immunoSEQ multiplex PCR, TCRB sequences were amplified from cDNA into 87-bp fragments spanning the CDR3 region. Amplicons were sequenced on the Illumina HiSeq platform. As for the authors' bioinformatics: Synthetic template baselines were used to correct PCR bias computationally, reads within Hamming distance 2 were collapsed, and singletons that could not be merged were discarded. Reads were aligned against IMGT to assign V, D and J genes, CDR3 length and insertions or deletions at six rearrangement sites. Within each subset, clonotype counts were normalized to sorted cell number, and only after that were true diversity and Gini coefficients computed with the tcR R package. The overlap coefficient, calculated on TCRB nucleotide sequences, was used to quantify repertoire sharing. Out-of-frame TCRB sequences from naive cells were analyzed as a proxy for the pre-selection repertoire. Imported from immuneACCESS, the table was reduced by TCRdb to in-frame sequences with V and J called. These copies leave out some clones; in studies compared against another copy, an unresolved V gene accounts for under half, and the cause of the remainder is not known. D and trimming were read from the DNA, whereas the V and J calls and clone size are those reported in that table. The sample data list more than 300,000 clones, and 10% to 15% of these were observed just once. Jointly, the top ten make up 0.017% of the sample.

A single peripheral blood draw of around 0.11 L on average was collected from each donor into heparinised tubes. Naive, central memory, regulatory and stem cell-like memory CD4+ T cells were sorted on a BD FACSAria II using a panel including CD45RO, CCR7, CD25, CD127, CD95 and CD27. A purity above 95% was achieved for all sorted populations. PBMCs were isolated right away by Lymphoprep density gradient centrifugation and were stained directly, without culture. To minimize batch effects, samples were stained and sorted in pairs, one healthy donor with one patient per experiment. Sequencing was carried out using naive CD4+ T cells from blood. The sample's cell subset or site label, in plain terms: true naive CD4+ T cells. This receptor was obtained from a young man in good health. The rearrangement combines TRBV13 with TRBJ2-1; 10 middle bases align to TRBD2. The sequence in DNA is TGTGCCAGCAGCTCCTACCCTAGCGGGAGTTACAATGAGCAGTTCTTC. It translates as CASSSYPSGSYNEQFF.